Below, 16 T cell receptor beta chains from the same sample are listed, as sequenced in a study of T cells in Graves' hyperthyroidism and ophthalmopathy. Authors of the study amplified TCR beta CDR3 regions from RNA transcripts. The TCR CDR3 first-round RT-PCR relied on the HTBI primer set. TCRdb re-called the multiplex PCR reads with MiXCR, one entry per CDR3 protein. The table includes about 400,000 distinct CDR3 sequences, around an eighth detected once. The sample was blood. Receptors were obtained from a man in his fifties or sixties with Graves' ophthalmopathy.

This clonotype was counted at least ten times. V usage is TRBV9 and J usage is TRBJ2-1; D is possibly TRBD2 (5 bases). This CDR3 has 14 residues. Trimming left V 2 bases short and J 6 bases short, with 12 bases between. From germline, CDR1 is SGDLS and CDR2 YYNGEE. Written as DNA, the CDR3 is TGTGCCAGCAGCGTGAACCCGGGATTCAATGAGCAGTTCTTC. Its translation: CASSVNPGFNEQFF.

The rearrangement links TRBV6-9 to TRBJ2-2; D not certain. This CDR3 spans 14 amino acids. Germline assignment: CDR1 MNHGY and CDR2 SVAAGI. Trimming cost V 7 bases and J 7 bases, with 16 bases left between them. The CDR3 region has the DNA TGTGCCAGCATTTGGACGGATCGAGGCGGGGAGCTGTTTTTT. This codes for CASIWTDRGGELFF.

This clonotype showed up many times. The chain has TRBV9 and TRBJ1-2; 8 bases line up with TRBD1. CDR1 and CDR2 (germline): SGDLS, YYNGEE. The CDR3 totals 12 residues. The V segment lost 4 bases and the J segment 7 bases; nucleotides outside the gene matches: 3. The CDR3 nucleotides read TGTGCCAGCAGCCTTGACAGGGGTGGCTACACCTTC. Amino acids: CASSLDRGGYTF.

This clonotype was recorded many times. The rearrangement uses TRBV5-1 and TRBJ1-1, with 8 bases identical to TRBD1. CDR3 length: 14 residues. From germline, CDR1 is SGHRS and CDR2 YFSETQ. J was trimmed by 2 bases and V by 6 bases; bases with no gene match: 6. For the CDR3, the DNA is TGCGCCAGCACCCCCGGGACAGGCAACACTGAAGCTTTCTTT. It yields the protein CASTPGTGNTEAFF.

This clonotype was observed a few times. The chain couples TRBV20-1 to TRBJ2-7, with TRBD1 matching over 7 bases. After removal of 3 bases from V and 4 bases from J, the junction contained 6 bases not matched to a gene. The CDR3 sequence is 13 residues long. Germline CDR1 is DFQATT and CDR2 is SNEGSKA (reference sequence). CDR3 nucleotides: TGCAGTGCTAGTGGACGGACAGGATACGAGCAGTACTTC. Translation: CSASGRTGYEQYF.

Concerning this clonotype itself: A much larger clone lies a single base off, so this may be a read error. As the CDR3 is not closed by the conserved phenylalanine or tryptophan, this likely results from a read error. The chain is built from TRBV27 and TRBJ1-2, with D possibly matching TRBD1 (6 bases). Germline V CDR1 and CDR2: MNHEY, SMNVEV (reference sequence). The CDR3 totals 15 residues. V gave up 5 bases and J gave up 7 bases, with 20 bases separating them. The CDR3 DNA follows: TGTGCCAGCAGTAGACAAGGGGGAGCCGATTTTGGCTACACCTCC. Protein product: CASSRQGGADFGYTS.

V is TRBV14 and J is TRBJ2-1; 8 nucleotides match TRBD1. There are 18 residues in the CDR3. Losses at the gene ends were 0 bases for V and 1 base for J; bases not matched to a gene: 8. Germline CDR1 is SGHDN and CDR2 is FVKESK. DNA of the CDR3: TGTGCCAGCAGCCAAGAGGACCCAGGGGGCTCTTCCTACAATGAGCAGTTCTTC. Residues: CASSQEDPGGSSYNEQFF. The full variable domain, in which reference TRBV14 and TRBJ2-1 provide the parts outside the CDR3, is EAGVTQFPSHSVIEKGQTVTLRCDPISGHDNLYWYRRVMGKEIKFLLHFVKESKQDESGMPNNRFLAERTGGTYSTLKVQPAELEDSGVYFCASSQEDPGGSSYNEQFFGPGTRLTVL.

This clonotype was detected only a few times. The chain recombines TRBV20-1 with TRBJ2-7; D uncertain. The CDR3 consists of 14 residues. CDR1 and CDR2 (germline): DFQATT, SNEGSKA (reference sequence). Trimming pared 0 bases from V and 3 bases from J, leaving 12 bases between. This CDR3 is CSARDKGGGYEQYF. The CDR3 coding sequence is TGCAGTGCTAGAGATAAGGGTGGTGGCTACGAGCAGTACTTC.

This clonotype was counted ten times or more. V and J are TRBV12-3 or TRBV12-4 and TRBJ2-7; no definite D call. This CDR3 is 13 amino acids long. The V and J ends lost 4 bases and 7 bases respectively, with 14 bases between them. The CDR3 DNA is TGTGCCAGCAGTTATTCTAGGTCCTCTGAGCAGTACTTC. This sequence encodes CASSYSRSSEQYF.

This clonotype has a count of ten or more. V gene TRBV12-3 or TRBV12-4 combines with J gene TRBJ2-5; TRBD2 matches at 12 bases. The CDR3 spans 15 residues. The V and J ends lost 7 bases and 2 bases, in that order; junction bases with no gene match: 5. The CDR3 sequence is CASTWTSGVQETQYF. The CDR3 DNA is TGTGCCAGCACCTGGACTAGCGGGGTGCAAGAGACCCAGTACTTC.

The chain uses TRBV3-1 and TRBJ2-1; 11 bases match TRBD2. The CDR3 is 16 amino acids. In germline, CDR1 is LGHDT, CDR2 YNNKEL (reference sequence). The trim removed 7 bases at V and 1 base at J, leaving 6 bases unmatched. CDR3 sequence (DNA): TGTGCCAGCACCCCACTAGCGGGAGAATCCTACAATGAGCAGTTCTTC. Protein sequence: CASTPLAGESYNEQFF.

The V gene is TRBV5-1, the J gene TRBJ2-7; D gene uncertain. CDR3 size: 13 residues. Deletions cut 3 bases from V and 2 bases from J, with 9 bases between. In germline, CDR1 is SGHRS, CDR2 YFSETQ. DNA of the CDR3: TGCGCCAGCAGCTCCCCTCTCACCTACGAGCAGTACTTC. Its translation is CASSSPLTYEQYF.

As concerns this clonotype: A read error is possible here, since a much larger clone lies one base away. V gene TRBV11-2 combines with J gene TRBJ2-7; the D gene is possibly TRBD1 (5 bases). The V gene's germline CDR1 is SGHAT and CDR2 FQNNGV. The CDR3 has 15 residues. The CDR3 is CAGSLDPTAYYEQYF. The CDR3 DNA reads TGTGCCGGCAGCTTAGACCCGACAGCCTACTACGAGCAGTACTTC.

This clonotype showed up many times. The gene calls are TRBV3-1 and TRBJ2-7, with 8 positions matching TRBD1. The V and J ends lost 5 bases and 0 bases, in that order; junction bases with no gene match: 6. CDR1 and CDR2 (germline): LGHDT, YNNKEL (reference sequence). CDR3 size: 15 residues. CDR3 nucleotides: TGTGCCAGCAGCGAAAGGACAGGGAGCTCCTACGAGCAGTACTTC. It translates to CASSERTGSSYEQYF.

This clonotype was detected ten times or more. V and J are TRBV19 and TRBJ1-1; D possibly corresponds to TRBD1 (5 bases). Germline CDR1 is LNHDA and CDR2 is SQIVND (reference sequence). The CDR3 loop spans 15 amino acids. V was cut by 1 base and J by 4 bases, with 13 bases left in between. CDR3 residues: CASSIVGRGSTEAFF. CDR3 nucleotides: TGTGCCAGTAGTATAGTAGGTCGGGGGAGCACTGAAGCTTTCTTT. The variable domain in full, with the rest retrieved from reference TRBV19 and TRBJ1-1, is DGGITQSPKYLFRKEGQNVTLSCEQNLNHDAMYWYRQDPGQGLRLIYYSQIVNDFQKGDIAEGYSVSREKKESFPLTVTSAQKNPTAFYLCASSIVGRGSTEAFFGQGTRLTVV.

This clonotype was recorded many times. The gene calls are TRBV12-3 or TRBV12-4 and TRBJ2-5; 10 bases agree with TRBD1. Trimming took 6 bases from V and 3 from J; bases not matched to a gene: 10. The CDR3 consists of 16 residues. The CDR3 DNA reads TGTGCCAGCAGCTCTATACCGGGACAGGGGAAAGAGACCCAGTACTTC. Its translation: CASSSIPGQGKETQYF.